This T cell receptor beta chain was profiled in a study of memory CD4+ T cells and cytomegalovirus serostatus. Across the whole study: Healthy Belgian adult donors included under ten CMV-positive and about two dozen CMV-negative people. Points from the study as a whole: CMV serostatus prediction reached median AUC about 0.95, or 0.9 with US-trained model. CD4+ memory repertoires contained about 40% of the roughly 160 reported CMV TCRbeta sequences.

The sort gate was single viable CD3+CD4+CD8-CD45RO+ cells for memory CD4+ T cells. CMV serostatus came from serum IgG against pp150, pp28, p38, p52. This clone appeared once. The target antigen is unknown. Data came from immunoSEQ multiplex PCR; TCRdb stores just in-frame clones and leaves some out. This table holds 40,000 to 55,000 clones, approximately 83% found once. This CDR3 region has 16 residues. Germline V gives CDR1 MGHRA, CDR2 YSYEKL. V was pared by 1 base and J by 5 bases, with 16 bases between. The TCR originated in an adult in good health and CMV-seronegative. The chain joins TRBV4-1 to TRBJ2-3; D not certain. The sequencing input was memory CD4+ T cells from blood. The chain's CDR3 is CASSQVPLTARDTQYF. The CDR3 DNA sequence: TGCGCCAGCAGCCAAGTTCCATTGACTGCTCGAGATACGCAGTATTTT.